The text below deals with one T cell receptor (beta chain). Its target is not known. The source of the sample is a study of cytomegalovirus exposure and HLA in healthy donors. Some clones are missing from TCRdb's copy, which holds only in-frame ones; the method was immunoSEQ multiplex PCR. Counted here are roughly 67,000 clones, around 90% occurring once; the ten biggest clones make up just over 3%. Trimming cost V 1 base and J 0 bases; bases outside gene matches: 14. The CDR3 length is 19 residues. Germline-derived CDR1 and CDR2 are MNHEY and SMNVEV (reference sequence). Study-wide results and limits: The investigators catalogued 164 TCR beta chains as cytomegalovirus-associated. Most TCR sequences were rare, but some public TCRs occurred in many donors. The authors confirmed in vitro that three CMV-associated chains were specific for CMV antigens.

The sample taken for sequencing was PBMCs. This receptor was identified in a man aged 18 to 30 in good health and CMV-seronegative. This chain links TRBV27 with TRBJ1-2; 7 bases are shared with TRBD1. CDR3 in DNA: TGTGCCAGCAGTTTATTCAACTCCTTCATGGACAGGACTAACTATGGCTACACCTTC. Translation gives CASSLFNSFMDRTNYGYTF.